Listed here is a single T cell receptor beta chain. This clonotype was found a few times. The specificity of this receptor is unknown. No much larger clone exists at a distance of one base, and base qualities are not known. CDR1 MNHEY and CDR2 SVGAGI were looked up in the germline V gene. Taken from cysteine to phenylalanine, the CDR3 has 14 residues. This entry keeps only the CDR3 DNA: 42 bases, framed from base 1. Trimming costs V 2 bases and J 6 bases, and their ends lie 8 bases apart. This sample is drawn from a study of response to subunit inactivated influenza vaccine (dated by TCRdb to 2017 to 2018). For the study in its entirety: Deep quantitative profiling of the T cell receptor repertoire was used in the study to follow responses to a trivalent subunit inactivated influenza vaccine. What the research found in general, with its limitations: It was suggested by the authors that each seasonal influenza vaccination may recruit only a limited number of new T cells.

The receptor library was made with RT-PCR. The listed sequencing device is Illumina HiSeq 2500. The public reads were run again by TCRdb, first through fastp at Q25 and then through MiXCR, and only productive beta chains were kept. Each record represents a unique CDR3 protein, reported with the most common genes and DNA among its rows. The sample table contains over 800,000 distinct CDR3 sequences; only one count was recorded for about 20% of them. Together, the top ten hold roughly 10% of the sample. The sample was PBMCs from blood, taken about 5 days after vaccination. Recombination joined TRBV6-5 with TRBJ1-6; the D gene is not confidently resolved. The TCR comes from a man aged 50 to 59 who received an inactivated influenza vaccine. Donor details come from another sample of the same person, matched by shared clones. DNA sequence: TGTGCCAGCAGTTACCCAGAAGCTAATTCACCCCTCCACTTT. Its protein product is CASSYPEANSPLHF.